The 14 T cell receptor beta chains below were found in one sample sequenced in a study of shared clonotypes between healthy human individuals. TCRdb keeps only in-frame clones here, not all; method: immunoSEQ multiplex PCR. The sample holds about 110,000 clones, about two thirds seen once. The sample was memory CD8+ T cells sorted from blood. Subset denoted: CD45RO+ cells pooled with CCR7-negative TemRA cells. The receptors derive from a woman younger than 45 in good health.

This sequence joins TRBV30 and TRBJ1-2, with unresolved D. The ends were cut back, 2 bases at V and 8 bases at J, with 15 bases in the middle. The germline V gene encodes CDR1 GTSNPN and CDR2 SVGIG (reference sequence). The CDR3 contains 13 residues. CDR3 nucleotides: TGTGCCTGGAGTACCTTCGGTCTAAGGGGCTACACCTTC. This translates into CAWSTFGLRGYTF.

The chain links TRBV28 to TRBJ1-2; TRBD1 matches 8 bases. Looked up from germline, CDR1 is MDHEN and CDR2 is SYDVKM. V lost 10 bases to trimming and J lost 6 bases; unmatched junction nucleotides: 13. The CDR3 runs 14 residues. CDR3 residues: CAIHQGALRNGYTF. CDR3 coding DNA: TGTGCCATCCACCAGGGGGCACTTCGGAATGGCTACACCTTC.

The rearrangement uses TRBV2 and TRBJ1-4; D ambiguous. V lost 6 bases to trimming and J lost 8 bases, with 13 bases between them. This CDR3 contains 13 residues. Looked up from germline, CDR1 is SNHLY and CDR2 is FYNNEI. As DNA, the CDR3 is TGTGCCAGCAGAGAGCTAGGTGGGGAAAAACTGTTTTTT. As protein: CASRELGGEKLFF.

CDR3 sequence: CASSGKGTLRVGGETQYF. In nucleotides, the CDR3 is TGTGCCAGCAGTGGGAAGGGAACCCTCAGGGTTGGTGGAGAGACCCAGTACTTC. This chain uses TRBV28 with TRBJ2-5; possible D gene TRBD1, 5 bases. V was trimmed by 5 bases and J by 4 bases, leaving 26 bases between them. The germline V gene encodes CDR1 MDHEN and CDR2 SYDVKM. The CDR3 has 18 residues.

V usage is TRBV28 and J usage is TRBJ1-1; D possibly corresponds to TRBD1 (6 bases). CDR3 length: 18 amino acids. V was clipped by 2 bases and J by 1 base, with 20 bases between them. Germline loops: CDR1 MDHEN, CDR2 SYDVKM. The CDR3 DNA reads as TGTGCCAGCAGTTTAAAGGGCTGGGGCAGGGGTTGGAACACTGAAGCTTTCTTT. This gives the protein CASSLKGWGRGWNTEAFF.

The chain couples TRBV14 to TRBJ2-3; D is uncertain. Germline loops: CDR1 SGHDN, CDR2 FVKESK. The V gene lost 2 bases and the J gene lost 2 bases, with 17 bases spanning the gap. The CDR3 sequence is 17 residues long. CDR3 in amino acids: CASSQLWSRPSTDTQYF. CDR3 DNA: TGTGCCAGCAGCCAATTATGGTCGCGGCCCTCCACAGATACGCAGTATTTT. Filled out from reference TRBV14 and TRBJ2-3, the complete variable domain reads EAGVTQFPSHSVIEKGQTVTLRCDPISGHDNLYWYRRVMGKEIKFLLHFVKESKQDESGMPNNRFLAERTGGTYSTLKVQPAELEDSGVYFCASSQLWSRPSTDTQYFGPGTRLTVL.

This chain uses TRBV6-6 with TRBJ2-1; no reliable D call. CDR3 length equals 16 residues. The germline gives CDR1 MNHNY, CDR2 SVGAGI (reference sequence). The V end was cut by 1 base, the J end by 3 bases, with 13 bases between. CDR3 sequence reads: CASSYWAARSYNEQFF. As DNA, the CDR3 is TGTGCCAGCAGTTACTGGGCAGCTAGGAGCTACAATGAGCAGTTCTTC.

The rearrangement links TRBV6-1 to TRBJ1-5; a possible D gene is TRBD1 (6 bases). The CDR3 runs to 18 residues. Germline-derived CDR1 and CDR2 are MNHNS and SASEGT. V was shortened by 0 bases and J by 3 bases, with 18 bases between the two germline ends. The CDR3 DNA sequence: TGTGCCAGCAGTGAAGCCACCGTATTCAGGGGAGTCAATCAGCCCCAGCATTTT. This codes for CASSEATVFRGVNQPQHF.

The chain carries TRBV27 and TRBJ2-7; the D is unclear. V shed 3 bases and J shed 2 bases, with 11 bases lying between them. CDR3 size: 14 residues. The germline CDR1 and CDR2 sequences are MNHEY and SMNVEV (reference sequence). This chain's CDR3 is CASSFSTAPYEQYF. The DNA of the CDR3 is TGTGCCAGCAGTTTTTCGACCGCCCCCTACGAGCAGTACTTC.

The rearrangement joins TRBV1 to TRBJ1-2. TRBV1 is deemed a pseudogene. The CDR3 has 16 amino acids. CDR3 sequence: CTSRDYGLRKTYGYTF. CDR3 in DNA: TGCACCAGCAGGGACTATGGTTTGCGAAAGACCTATGGCTACACCTTC.

This clone was counted only a few times. At the DNA level, this CDR3 is encoded by other sequences in the same sample as well. V and J are TRBV7-9 and TRBJ2-2, with 9 bases that match TRBD1. Germline values: CDR1 SEHNR, CDR2 FQNEAQ (reference sequence). V shed 1 base, J shed 3 bases, and the junction held 0 bases outside the gene matches. This CDR3 has 15 residues. Written as DNA, the CDR3 is TGTGCCAGCAGCTTAGGGACAGGGGACACCGGGGAGCTGTTTTTT. This encodes CASSLGTGDTGELFF.

This clone was seen at least ten times. The chain links TRBV7-6 to TRBJ2-1, with D possibly being TRBD1 or TRBD2 (5 bases each). Trimming shortened V by 4 bases and J by 7 bases, and 8 bases separated the two germline ends. Germline values: CDR1 SGHVS, CDR2 FNYEAQ. The CDR3 sequence is 12 residues long. The CDR3: CASSWGPNEQFF. The CDR3, as DNA: TGTGCCAGCAGCTGGGGACCGAATGAGCAGTTCTTC.

This rearrangement joins TRBV28 to TRBJ1-2, with TRBD1 matching over 11 bases. Unmatched junction bases numbered 6, after V lost 3 bases and J lost 6 bases. This CDR3 spans 15 amino acids. Germline CDR1 MDHEN, CDR2 SYDVKM. The CDR3 spells CASSFLGQGGDGYTF. DNA for the CDR3: TGTGCCAGCAGTTTTCTGGGACAGGGGGGGGATGGCTACACCTTC.

This clone was found once. The rearrangement uses TRBV7-6 and TRBJ1-2; 8 bases are shared with TRBD1. V lost 2 bases, J lost 2 bases, and 13 bases stayed unmatched. The CDR3 spans 18 residues. Germline loops: CDR1 SGHVS, CDR2 FNYEAQ. In nucleotides, the CDR3 is TGTGCCAGCAGCTTACTGGAGGACAGGGAGCCGTTGAACTATGGCTACACCTTC. Its protein product is CASSLLEDREPLNYGYTF.